Sequencing of this T cell receptor beta chain was carried out in a study of blood T cell repertoires in COVID-19. About the study: Samples representing acute and convalescent COVID-19 were sourced from the United States, Italy and Spain. Sample material is recorded as cDNA or gDNA derived from T cells, B-cell-depleted T cells, or PBMCs.

About this clone itself: Additional DNA sequences in this sample encode the identical CDR3.

Losses at the gene ends were 1 base for V and 3 bases for J; bases not matched to a gene: 4. Germline CDR1 is SGHNT and CDR2 is YYREEE (reference sequence). The CDR3 is 15 residues long. Source study methods: How many nucleated cells were present was estimated from reference gene primer amplification. The data were produced by immunoSEQ multiplex PCR, yet TCRdb's version contains in-frame clones alone and is incomplete. D and trimming were read from the DNA, whereas the V and J calls and clone size are those reported in that table. The table includes about 210,000 clones, about 78% detected once. Input material: peripheral blood. The rearrangement joins TRBV5-4 to TRBJ2-3; TRBD2 matches at 8 bases. The source of this sequence is a woman in her 70s with acute or convalescent COVID-19. In DNA form, the CDR3 reads TGTGCCAGCAGCTTGTCGGCGGGGGGAACAGATACGCAGTATTTT. It translates to CASSLSAGGTDTQYF.